Listed here are 11 T cell receptor beta chains from one sample, sequenced in a study of PD-1 blockade in classical Hodgkin lymphoma. Time point: cycle 4 day 1 (C4D1), after less than 7 weeks of nivolumab. Relapse was seen in all patients after autologous stem cell transplantation, and brentuximab vedotin exposure was variable. Profiling relied on immunoSEQ multiplex PCR, and the TCRdb table lists in-frame clones only, not all of them. Of about 14,000 clones listed, approximately 78% were seen once; the top ten hold 15% to 20%. The sample in question was peripheral blood mononuclear cells (PBMCs), obtained before the fourth cycle of nivolumab. These receptors all come from a human donor with classical Hodgkin lymphoma.

On this clone: One end of the junction fails to match germline, which may point to a read error. J is TRBJ1-2 and V is TRBV4-1, with D possibly TRBD1 on 5 matching bases. Germline CDR1 and CDR2: MGHRA and YSYEKL. This CDR3 has 14 amino acids. The chain's CDR3 is CASSLNGGIDGYTF. CDR3 bases: TGTGCCAGCAGCTTGAACGGGGGGATAGATGGCTACACCTTC.

The chain joins TRBV7-2 to TRBJ1-1; weak D call: TRBD1 (6 bases). Trimming cost V 2 bases and J 1 base, with 8 bases left between them. CDR3 length: 14 residues. Germline V gene lookup returns CDR1 SGHTA and CDR2 FQGNSA. The CDR3 DNA reads TGTGCCAGCAGCTTAACAGGGCCGAACACTGAAGCTTTCTTT. Translated: CASSLTGPNTEAFF.

The J gene is TRBJ2-2, the V gene TRBV4-3, with D possibly matching TRBD1 (6 bases). V was cut by 0 bases and J by 0 bases, with 17 bases left in between. The CDR3 totals 19 residues. Germline V lookup: CDR1 LGHNA, CDR2 YSLEER. The CDR3 nucleotides read TGCGCCAGCAGCCAAGAGCCGACAGGAAATACCGCGAACACCGGGGAGCTGTTTTTT. Translating gives CASSQEPTGNTANTGELFF.

V and J are TRBV2 and TRBJ1-6, with 7 bases lining up with TRBD1. Germline CDR1 SNHLY, CDR2 FYNNEI. With 10 bases clipped from V and 8 bases from J, the junction kept 11 bases outside the gene matches. CDR3 length equals 14 residues. The CDR3 loop is CATSPGQFDSPLHF. CDR3 sequence (DNA): TGTGCCACCTCCCCGGGACAGTTCGATTCACCCCTCCACTTT.

The CDR3 protein is CAWYSGANVLTF. The CDR3 nucleotides read TGTGCCTGGTACTCTGGGGCCAACGTCCTGACTTTC. V is TRBV30 and J is TRBJ2-6, with D unclear. Germline CDR1 GTSNPN, CDR2 SVGIG (reference sequence). The CDR3 totals 12 residues. The V end was cut by 5 bases, the J end by 0 bases, with 2 bases between.

Only one count was recorded for this clone. This rearrangement joins TRBV7-8 to TRBJ2-7; 9 bases map to TRBD1. The CDR3 loop spans 14 amino acids. The germline V gene encodes CDR1 SGHVS and CDR2 FQNEAQ. V dropped 7 bases and J dropped 6; count of bases not matched to a gene: 10. In DNA form, the CDR3 reads TGTGCCAGCACTCGGCCAGGACAGGGGCGCGAGCAGTACTTC. This encodes CASTRPGQGREQYF. The whole variable domain, filled in from reference TRBV7-8 and TRBJ2-7, reads GAGVSQSPRYKVAKRGQDVALRCDPISGHVSLFWYQQALGQGPEFLTYFQNEAQLDKSGLPSDRFFAERPEGSVSTLKIQRTQQEDSAVYLCASTRPGQGREQYFGPGTRLTVT.

This clone has a handful of counts. This chain joins TRBV4-2 and TRBJ2-1; 13 nucleotides align to TRBD2. The germline gives CDR1 LGHNA, CDR2 YNFKEQ. CDR3 length equals 20 residues. The V and J ends lost 3 bases and 0 bases, in that order; junction bases with no gene match: 11. As DNA, the CDR3 is TGTGCCAGCAGCCACGTTTCCGGACTAGCGGGGGTTCGCTCCTACAATGAGCAGTTCTTC. This encodes CASSHVSGLAGVRSYNEQFF.

This rearrangement joins TRBV6-5 to TRBJ1-6; possibly TRBD1 for D (6 bases). Germline V CDR1 and CDR2: MNHEY, SVGAGI. V shed 2 bases and J shed 5 bases, with 10 bases lying between them. CDR3 length: 15 residues. The CDR3 region is CASSYQQGNNSPLHF. CDR3 DNA: TGTGCCAGCAGTTACCAACAGGGAAATAATTCACCCCTCCACTTT.

The chain links TRBV7-2 to TRBJ1-5, with D unresolved. V was trimmed by 0 bases and J by 6 bases, leaving 12 bases between them. The germline V gene encodes CDR1 SGHTA and CDR2 FQGNSA. This CDR3 is built from 15 residues. The CDR3 coding sequence is TGTGCCAGCAGCTTAGCAACGGGATCGGTTCAGCCCCAGCATTTT. It encodes CASSLATGSVQPQHF.

The chain employs TRBV7-9 and TRBJ1-1; D uncertain. This CDR3 has 14 residues. Germline V gene lookup returns CDR1 SEHNR and CDR2 FQNEAQ (reference sequence). Between the trimmed V and J ends, which lost 2 bases and 1 base, there was a span of 8 bases. The CDR3: CASSLRRGNTEAFF. In DNA, the CDR3 is TGTGCCAGCAGCTTACGTCGAGGGAACACTGAAGCTTTCTTT.

V is TRBV27 and J is TRBJ1-2, with D possibly matching TRBD1 (5 bases). V was cut by 3 bases and J by 0 bases, with 5 bases left in between. The CDR3 runs 13 residues. CDR1 is MNHEY, CDR2 SMNVEV, per germline (reference sequence). This chain's CDR3 is CASSLGANYGYTF. CDR3 nucleotides: TGTGCCAGCAGTTTGGGGGCTAACTATGGCTACACCTTC.